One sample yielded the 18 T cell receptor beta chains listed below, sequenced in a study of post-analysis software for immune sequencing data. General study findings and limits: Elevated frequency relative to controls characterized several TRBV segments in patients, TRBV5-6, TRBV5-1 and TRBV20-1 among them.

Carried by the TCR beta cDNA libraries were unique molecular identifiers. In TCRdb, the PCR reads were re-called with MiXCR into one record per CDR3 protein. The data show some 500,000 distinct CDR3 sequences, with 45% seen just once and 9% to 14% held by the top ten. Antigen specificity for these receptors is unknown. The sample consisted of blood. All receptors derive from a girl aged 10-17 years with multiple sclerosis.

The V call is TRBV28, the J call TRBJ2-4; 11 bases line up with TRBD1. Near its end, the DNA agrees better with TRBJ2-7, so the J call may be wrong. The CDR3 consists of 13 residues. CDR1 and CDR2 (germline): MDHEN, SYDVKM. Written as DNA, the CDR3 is TGTGCCAGCAGTCCGGGACAGGGGGGCGAGCAGTACTTC. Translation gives CASSPGQGGEQYF.

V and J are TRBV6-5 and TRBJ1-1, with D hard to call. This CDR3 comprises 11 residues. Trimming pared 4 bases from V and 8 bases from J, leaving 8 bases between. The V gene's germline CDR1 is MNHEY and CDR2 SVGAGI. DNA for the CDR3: TGTGCCAGCAGTTCTCGACTCGAAGCTTTCTTT. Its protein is CASSSRLEAFF.

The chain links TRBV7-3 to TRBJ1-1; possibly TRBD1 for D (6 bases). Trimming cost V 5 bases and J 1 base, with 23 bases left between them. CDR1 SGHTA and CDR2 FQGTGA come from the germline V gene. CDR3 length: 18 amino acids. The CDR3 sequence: CASSHAPGDPSSNTEAFF. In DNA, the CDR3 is TGTGCCAGCAGCCATGCCCCAGGGGACCCATCGTCGAACACTGAAGCTTTCTTT.

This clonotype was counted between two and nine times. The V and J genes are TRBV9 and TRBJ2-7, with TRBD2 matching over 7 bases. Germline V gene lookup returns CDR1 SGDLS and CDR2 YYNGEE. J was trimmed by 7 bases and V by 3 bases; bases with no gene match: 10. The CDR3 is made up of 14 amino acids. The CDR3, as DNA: TGTGCCAGCAGCGCCACGGCGGGAGTAAGTGAGCAGTACTTC. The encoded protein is CASSATAGVSEQYF.

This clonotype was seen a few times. CDR3 nucleotide sequence: TGTGCCAGCAGTTTAATGGGCTCGGCTGGGGCGAAAGAGACCCAGTACTTC. Its protein is CASSLMGSAGAKETQYF. The chain couples TRBV28 to TRBJ2-5; perhaps TRBD1 as D (5 bases). V was shortened by 2 bases and J by 3 bases, with 19 bases between the two germline ends. CDR1 MDHEN and CDR2 SYDVKM come from the germline V gene. The CDR3 sequence is 17 residues long.

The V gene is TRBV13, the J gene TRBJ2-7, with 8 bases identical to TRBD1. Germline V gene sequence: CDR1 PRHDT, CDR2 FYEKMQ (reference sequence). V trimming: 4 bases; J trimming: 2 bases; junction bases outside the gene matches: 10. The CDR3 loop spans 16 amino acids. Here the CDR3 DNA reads TGTGCCAGCAGCTCTTCCCGGGACAGGAGAACCTACGAGCAGTACTTC. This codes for CASSSSRDRRTYEQYF.

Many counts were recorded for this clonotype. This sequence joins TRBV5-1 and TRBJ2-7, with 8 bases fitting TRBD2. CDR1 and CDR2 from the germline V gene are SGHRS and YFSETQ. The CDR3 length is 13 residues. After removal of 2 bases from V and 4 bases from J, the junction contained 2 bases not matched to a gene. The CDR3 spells CASSFAGGYEQYF. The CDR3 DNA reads TGCGCCAGCAGCTTCGCGGGAGGTTACGAGCAGTACTTC. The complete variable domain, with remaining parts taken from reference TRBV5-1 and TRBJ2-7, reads KAGVTQTPRYLIKTRGQQVTLSCSPISGHRSVSWYQQTPGQGLQFLFEYFSETQRNKGNFPGRFSGRQFSNSRSEMNVSTLELGDSALYLCASSFAGGYEQYFGPGTRLTVT.

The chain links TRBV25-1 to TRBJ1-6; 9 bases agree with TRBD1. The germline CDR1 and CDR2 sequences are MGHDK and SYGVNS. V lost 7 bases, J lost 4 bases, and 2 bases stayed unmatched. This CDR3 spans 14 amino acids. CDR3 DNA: TGTGCCAGCACCGGACAGGGGTATAATTCACCCCTCCACTTT. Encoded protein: CASTGQGYNSPLHF.

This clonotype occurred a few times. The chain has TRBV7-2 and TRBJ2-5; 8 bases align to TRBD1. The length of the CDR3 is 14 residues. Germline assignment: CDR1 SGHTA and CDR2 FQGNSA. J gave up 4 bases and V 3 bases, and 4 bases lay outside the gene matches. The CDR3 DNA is TGTGCCAGCAGCTTGGGTGGGACAGGAGAGACCCAGTACTTC. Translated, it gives CASSLGGTGETQYF.

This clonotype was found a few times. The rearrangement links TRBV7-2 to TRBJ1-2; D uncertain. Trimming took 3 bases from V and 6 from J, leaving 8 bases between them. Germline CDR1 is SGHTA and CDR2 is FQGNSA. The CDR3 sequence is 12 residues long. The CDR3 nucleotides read TGTGCCAGCAGCTTTGAAGGTCATGGCTACACCTTC. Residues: CASSFEGHGYTF.

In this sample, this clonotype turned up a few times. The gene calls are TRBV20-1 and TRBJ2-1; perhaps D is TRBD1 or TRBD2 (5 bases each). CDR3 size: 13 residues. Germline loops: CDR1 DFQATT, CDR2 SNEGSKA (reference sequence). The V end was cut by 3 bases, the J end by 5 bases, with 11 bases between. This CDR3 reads CSARGVSNNEQFF. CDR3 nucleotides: TGCAGTGCTAGGGGGGTTAGTAACAATGAGCAGTTCTTC.

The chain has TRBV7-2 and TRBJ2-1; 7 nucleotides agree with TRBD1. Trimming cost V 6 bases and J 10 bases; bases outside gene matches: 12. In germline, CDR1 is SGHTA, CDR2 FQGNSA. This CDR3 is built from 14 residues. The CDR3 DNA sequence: TGTGCCAGCAGTAAACAGGGGACGAGGCGGGAGCAGTTCTTC. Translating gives CASSKQGTRREQFF.

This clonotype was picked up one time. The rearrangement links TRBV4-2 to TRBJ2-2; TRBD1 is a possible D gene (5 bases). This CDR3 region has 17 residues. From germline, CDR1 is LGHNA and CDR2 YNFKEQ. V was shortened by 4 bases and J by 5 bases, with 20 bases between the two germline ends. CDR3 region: CASSPLGRVQGTGELFF. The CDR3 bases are TGTGCCAGCAGCCCCCTGGGGCGAGTCCAAGGGACCGGGGAGCTGTTTTTT.

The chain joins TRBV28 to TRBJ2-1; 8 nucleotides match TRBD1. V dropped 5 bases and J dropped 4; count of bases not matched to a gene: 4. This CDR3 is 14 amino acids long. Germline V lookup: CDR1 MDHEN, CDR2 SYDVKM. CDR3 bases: TGTGCCAGCAGTGGACAGGGCCTATACAATGAGCAGTTCTTC. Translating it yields CASSGQGLYNEQFF. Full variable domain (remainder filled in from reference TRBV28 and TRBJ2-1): DVKVTQSSRYLVKRTGEKVFLECVQDMDHENMFWYRQDPGLGLRLIYFSYDVKMKEKGDIPEGYSVSREKKERFSLILESASTNQTSMYLCASSGQGLYNEQFFGPGTRLTVL.

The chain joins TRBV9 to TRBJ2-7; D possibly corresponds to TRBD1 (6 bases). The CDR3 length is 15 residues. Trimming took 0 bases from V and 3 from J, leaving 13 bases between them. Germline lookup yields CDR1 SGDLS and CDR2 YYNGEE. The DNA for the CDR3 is TGTGCCAGCAGCGTAGACCCGAGGGACAACTACGAGCAGTACTTC. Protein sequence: CASSVDPRDNYEQYF.

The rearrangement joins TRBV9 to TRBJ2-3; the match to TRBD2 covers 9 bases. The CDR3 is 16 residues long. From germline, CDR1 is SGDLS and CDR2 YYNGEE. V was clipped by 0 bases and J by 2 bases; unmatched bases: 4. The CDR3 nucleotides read TGTGCCAGCAGCGTAGGGAGCGGGAGGCTCACAGATACGCAGTATTTT. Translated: CASSVGSGRLTDTQYF.

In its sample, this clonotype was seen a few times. The CDR3 loop is CAISTMTGLYNEQFF. CDR3 coding DNA: TGTGCCATCAGTACCATGACAGGTCTCTACAATGAGCAGTTCTTC. The chain links TRBV10-3 to TRBJ2-1; TRBD1 might be the D (6 bases). Germline loops: CDR1 ENHRY, CDR2 SYGVKD. Trimming pared 5 bases from V and 3 bases from J, leaving 14 bases between. The CDR3 runs to 15 residues.

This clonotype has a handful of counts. CDR3 sequence: CSVDEGHNEQFF. The DNA of the CDR3 is TGCAGCGTTGACGAGGGGCACAATGAGCAGTTCTTC. The V gene is TRBV29-1, the J gene TRBJ2-1; either TRBD1 or TRBD2 may fit D (5 bases each). V was cut by 3 bases and J by 5 bases, with 8 bases left in between. The CDR3 loop spans 12 amino acids. CDR1 is SQVTM, CDR2 ANQGSEA, per germline.